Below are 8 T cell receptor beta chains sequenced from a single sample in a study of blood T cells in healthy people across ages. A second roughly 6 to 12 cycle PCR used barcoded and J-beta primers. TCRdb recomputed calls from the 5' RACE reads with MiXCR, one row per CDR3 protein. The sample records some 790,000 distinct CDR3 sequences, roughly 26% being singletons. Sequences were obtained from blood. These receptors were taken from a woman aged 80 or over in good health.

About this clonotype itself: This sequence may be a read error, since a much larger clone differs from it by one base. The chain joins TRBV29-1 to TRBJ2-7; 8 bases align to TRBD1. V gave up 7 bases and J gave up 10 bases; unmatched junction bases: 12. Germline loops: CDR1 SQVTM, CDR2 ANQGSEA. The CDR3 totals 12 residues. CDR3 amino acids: CSDRTGKEAQYF. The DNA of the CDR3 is TGCAGCGATCGGACAGGGAAAGAGGCCCAGTACTTC.

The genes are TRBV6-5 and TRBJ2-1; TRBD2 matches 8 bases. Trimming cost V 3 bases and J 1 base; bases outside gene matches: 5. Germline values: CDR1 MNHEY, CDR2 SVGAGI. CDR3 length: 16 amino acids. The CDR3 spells CASSYISGRSYNEQFF. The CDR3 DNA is TGTGCCAGCAGTTATATAAGCGGGAGATCCTACAATGAGCAGTTCTTC.

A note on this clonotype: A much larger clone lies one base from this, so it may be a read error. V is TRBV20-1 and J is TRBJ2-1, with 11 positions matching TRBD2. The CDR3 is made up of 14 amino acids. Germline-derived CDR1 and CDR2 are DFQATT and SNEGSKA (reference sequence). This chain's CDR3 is CSAVAGGPFDEQVF. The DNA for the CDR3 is TGCAGTGCTGTAGCGGGGGGGCCCTTTGATGAGCAGGTCTTC.

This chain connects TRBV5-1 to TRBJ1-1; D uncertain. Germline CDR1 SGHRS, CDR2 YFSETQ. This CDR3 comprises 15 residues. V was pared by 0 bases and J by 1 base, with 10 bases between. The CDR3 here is CASSLGVGSNTEAFF. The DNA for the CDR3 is TGCGCCAGCAGCTTGGGTGTGGGGTCGAACACTGAAGCTTTCTTT.

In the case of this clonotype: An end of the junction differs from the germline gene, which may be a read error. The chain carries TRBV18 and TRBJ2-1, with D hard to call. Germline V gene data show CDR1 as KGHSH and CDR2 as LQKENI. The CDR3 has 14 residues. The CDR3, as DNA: TGTGTCAGCTCACCACAAAGGAACGCAGATGAGCAGTTCTTC. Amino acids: CVSSPQRNADEQFF. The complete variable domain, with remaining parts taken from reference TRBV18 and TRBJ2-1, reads NAGVMQNPRHLVRRRGQEARLRCSPMKGHSHVYWYRQLPEEGLKFMVYLQKENIIDESGMPKERFSAEFPKEGPSILRIQQVVRGDSAAYFCVSSPQRNADEQFFGPGTRLTVL.

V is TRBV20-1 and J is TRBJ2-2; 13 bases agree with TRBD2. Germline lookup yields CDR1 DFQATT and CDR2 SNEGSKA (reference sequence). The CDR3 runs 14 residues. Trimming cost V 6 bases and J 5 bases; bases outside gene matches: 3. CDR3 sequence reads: CSARGLAGTGELFF. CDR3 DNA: TGCAGTGCCCGGGGACTAGCGGGGACCGGGGAGCTGTTTTTT.

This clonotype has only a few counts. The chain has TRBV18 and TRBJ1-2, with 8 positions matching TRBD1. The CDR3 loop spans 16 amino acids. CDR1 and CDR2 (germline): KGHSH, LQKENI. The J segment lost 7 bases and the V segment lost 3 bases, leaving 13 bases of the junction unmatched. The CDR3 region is CASSPGTGGSPVGYTF. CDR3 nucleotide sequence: TGTGCCAGCTCACCCGGGACAGGCGGTTCCCCCGTTGGCTACACCTTC.

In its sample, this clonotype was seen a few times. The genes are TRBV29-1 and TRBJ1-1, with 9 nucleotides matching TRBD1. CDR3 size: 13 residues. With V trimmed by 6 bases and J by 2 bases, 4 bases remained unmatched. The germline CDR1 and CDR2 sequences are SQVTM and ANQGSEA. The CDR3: CSVTGGLNTEAFF. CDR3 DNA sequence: TGCAGCGTCACAGGGGGCCTAAACACTGAAGCTTTCTTT.